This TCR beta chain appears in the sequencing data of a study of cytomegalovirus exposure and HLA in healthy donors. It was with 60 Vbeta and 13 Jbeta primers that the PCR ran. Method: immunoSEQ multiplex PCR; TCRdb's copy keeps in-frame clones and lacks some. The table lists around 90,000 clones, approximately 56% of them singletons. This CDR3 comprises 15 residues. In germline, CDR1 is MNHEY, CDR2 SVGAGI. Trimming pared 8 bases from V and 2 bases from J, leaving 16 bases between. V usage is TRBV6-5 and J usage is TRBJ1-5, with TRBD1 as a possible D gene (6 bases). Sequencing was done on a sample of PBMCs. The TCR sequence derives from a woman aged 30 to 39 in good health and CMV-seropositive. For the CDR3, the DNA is TGTGCCAGCGGCCGGGGGGGCTATGGCAATCAGCCCCAGCATTTT. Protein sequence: CASGRGGYGNQPQHF.